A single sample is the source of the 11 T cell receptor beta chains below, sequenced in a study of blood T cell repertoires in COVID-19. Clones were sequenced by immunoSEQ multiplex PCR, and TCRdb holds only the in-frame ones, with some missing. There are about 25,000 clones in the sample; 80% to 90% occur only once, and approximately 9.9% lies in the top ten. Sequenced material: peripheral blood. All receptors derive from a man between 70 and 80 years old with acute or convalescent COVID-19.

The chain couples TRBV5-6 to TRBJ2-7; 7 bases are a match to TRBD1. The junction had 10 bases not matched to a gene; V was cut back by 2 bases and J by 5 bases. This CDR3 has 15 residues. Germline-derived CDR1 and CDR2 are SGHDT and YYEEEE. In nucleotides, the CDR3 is TGTGCCAGCAGCTTCGGGGCACAGGGGAAGAACGAGCAGTACTTC. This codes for CASSFGAQGKNEQYF.

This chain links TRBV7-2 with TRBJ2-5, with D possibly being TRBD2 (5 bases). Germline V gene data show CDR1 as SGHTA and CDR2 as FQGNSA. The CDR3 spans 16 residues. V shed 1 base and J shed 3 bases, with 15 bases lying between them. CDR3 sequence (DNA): TGTGCCAGCAGCTTAGTAGGCAGGTTGAGGGAAGAGACCCAGTACTTC. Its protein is CASSLVGRLREETQYF.

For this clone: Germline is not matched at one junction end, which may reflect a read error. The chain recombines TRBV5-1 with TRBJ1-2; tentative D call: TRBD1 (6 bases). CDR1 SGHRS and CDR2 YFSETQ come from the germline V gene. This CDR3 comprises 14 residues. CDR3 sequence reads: CASSSQPNTGLLAF. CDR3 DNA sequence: TGCGCCAGCAGCTCCCAACCCAACACAGGGTTGTTAGCCTTC.

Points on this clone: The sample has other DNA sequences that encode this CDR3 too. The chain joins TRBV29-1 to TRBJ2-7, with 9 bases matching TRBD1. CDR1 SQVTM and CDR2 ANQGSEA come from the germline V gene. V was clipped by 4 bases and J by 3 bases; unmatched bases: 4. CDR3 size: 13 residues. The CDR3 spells CSVVGQGNYEQYF. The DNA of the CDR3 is TGCAGCGTTGTTGGACAGGGGAACTACGAGCAGTACTTC.

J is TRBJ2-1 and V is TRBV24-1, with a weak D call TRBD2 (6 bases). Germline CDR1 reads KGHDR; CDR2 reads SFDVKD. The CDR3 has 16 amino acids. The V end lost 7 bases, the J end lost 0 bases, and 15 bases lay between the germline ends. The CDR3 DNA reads TGTGCCACCAGACCCGGGACTCCTAGCTCCTACAATGAGCAGTTCTTC. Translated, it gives CATRPGTPSSYNEQFF.

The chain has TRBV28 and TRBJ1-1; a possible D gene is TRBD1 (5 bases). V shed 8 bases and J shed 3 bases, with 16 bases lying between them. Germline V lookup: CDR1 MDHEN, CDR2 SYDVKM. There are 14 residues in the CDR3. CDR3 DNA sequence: TGTGCCAGCCACTCTCAGGGTTTGGACACTGAAGCTTTCTTT. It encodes CASHSQGLDTEAFF.

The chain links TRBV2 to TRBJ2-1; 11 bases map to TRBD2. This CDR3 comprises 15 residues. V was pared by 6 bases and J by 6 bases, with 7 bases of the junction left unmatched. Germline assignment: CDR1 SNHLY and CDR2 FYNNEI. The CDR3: CASRSTSGSLNEQFF. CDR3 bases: TGTGCCAGCAGATCTACTAGCGGGAGCCTCAATGAGCAGTTCTTC.

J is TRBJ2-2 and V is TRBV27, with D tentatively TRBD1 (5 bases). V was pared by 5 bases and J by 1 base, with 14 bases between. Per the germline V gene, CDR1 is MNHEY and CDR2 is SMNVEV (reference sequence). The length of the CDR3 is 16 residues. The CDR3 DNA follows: TGTGCCAGCAGTCCTAGACAGATAGTGAACACCGGGGAGCTGTTTTTT. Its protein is CASSPRQIVNTGELFF.

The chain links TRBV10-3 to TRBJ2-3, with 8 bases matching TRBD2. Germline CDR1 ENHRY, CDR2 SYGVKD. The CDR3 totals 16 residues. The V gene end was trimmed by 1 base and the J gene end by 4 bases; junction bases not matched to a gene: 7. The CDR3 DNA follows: TGTGCCATCAGTGAGTGGAGCGGGAGTGGGGCAGATACGCAGTATTTT. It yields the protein CAISEWSGSGADTQYF.

CDR3 bases: TGTGCCAGCAGCCAACTAGTTACGGACAGGGGCAGCGAGCAGTACTTC. Translated, it gives CASSQLVTDRGSEQYF. The chain is built from TRBV3-1 (or the pseudogene TRBV3-2) and TRBJ2-7, with 9 nucleotides matching TRBD1. Trimming took 2 bases from V and 6 from J; bases not matched to a gene: 11. The CDR3 runs 16 residues. CDR1 and CDR2 (germline): LGHDT, YNNKEL (reference sequence).

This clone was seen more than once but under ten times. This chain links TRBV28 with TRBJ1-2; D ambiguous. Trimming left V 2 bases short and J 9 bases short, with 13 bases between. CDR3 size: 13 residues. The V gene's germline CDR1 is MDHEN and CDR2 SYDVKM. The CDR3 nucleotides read TGTGCCAGCAGTTTAACGTGGCAGTTCAGCTACACCTTC. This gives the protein CASSLTWQFSYTF.